A selection of T cell receptor beta chains follows, all from one sample in a study of PD-1 blockade in classical Hodgkin lymphoma. The repertoire was sequenced with immunoSEQ multiplex PCR; TCRdb's copy has only in-frame clones and lacks some. The profile shows around 41,000 clones, roughly three quarters of them singletons. Source: peripheral blood mononuclear cells (PBMCs), taken before the second cycle of nivolumab. The receptor set was obtained from a human donor with classical Hodgkin lymphoma. Each CDR3 is given with its conserved first and last residue. D genes are given only for firm matches. Rows give clone size only sometimes, using once, few, many, or a class for an expanded clone.

d_gene	j_gene	abundance	v_gene	CDR3aa	CDR3nt
TRBD1	TRBJ1-2	once	TRBV5-1	CASSPGGTNYGYTF	TGCGCCAGCAGCCCAGGGGGGACGAACTATGGCTACACCTTC
TRBD1	TRBJ2-5	-	TRBV5-6	CASSLANEGAREETQYF	TGTGCCAGCAGCTTGGCCAACGAGGGGGCGAGGGAAGAGACCCAGTACTTC
-	TRBJ2-1	-	TRBV7-6	CASSQGGAYNEQFF	TGTGCCAGTTCCCAAGGAGGGGCATACAATGAGCAGTTCTTC
-	TRBJ1-5	-	TRBV27	CASSRNSGIVNQPQHF	TGTGCCAGCAGCCGGAATTCAGGAATAGTCAATCAGCCCCAGCATTTT
TRBD1	TRBJ2-7	-	TRBV28	CATCPGTGFGAYEQYF	TGTGCCACCTGTCCCGGGACAGGGTTCGGCGCCTACGAGCAGTACTTC
TRBD1	TRBJ2-1	few	TRBV5-3	CATSSSDREFNEQFF	TGTGCCACTAGTTCCTCGGACAGGGAATTTAATGAGCAGTTCTTC
-	TRBJ2-7	-	TRBV7-8	CASSLDLAPSSYEQYF	TGTGCCAGCAGCTTAGATCTAGCGCCGAGCTCCTACGAGCAGTACTTC
TRBD1	TRBJ1-1	-	TRBV9	CASSAEAGTGVTEAFF	TGTGCCAGCAGCGCGGAGGCTGGGACAGGGGTTACTGAAGCTTTCTTT
TRBD2	TRBJ2-1	-	TRBV4-1	CASSQVRGFEDNEQFF	TGCGCCAGCAGCCAAGTGCGGGGGTTCGAGGACAATGAGCAGTTCTTC
TRBD1	TRBJ2-1	-	TRBV23-1	CASSHTGGTGYNEQFF	TGCGCCAGCAGTCATACAGGGGGCACTGGCTACAATGAGCAGTTCTTC
TRBD1	TRBJ1-2	-	TRBV6-6	CASSYSSDRAGGYTF	TGTGCCAGCAGTTACTCCTCCGACAGGGCCGGTGGCTACACCTTC
TRBD1	TRBJ1-2	-	TRBV19	CASSNRDRGSGYTF	TGTGCCAGTAGTAACCGGGACAGGGGTTCTGGCTACACCTTC
TRBD2	TRBJ2-7	-	TRBV9	CASRSSGSSYEQYF	TGTGCCAGCAGGTCTAGCGGGAGTTCCTACGAGCAGTACTTC
TRBD1	TRBJ1-2	-	TRBV7-9	CASSLGQGENYGYTF	TGTGCCAGCAGCTTAGGGCAGGGGGAAAACTATGGCTACACCTTC
TRBD2	TRBJ2-2	-	TRBV13	CASSSSTPGLAGGLNTGELFF	TGTGCCAGCAGCTCCTCCACACCGGGACTAGCGGGAGGCCTGAACACCGGGGAGCTGTTTTTT
-	TRBJ1-4	-	TRBV29-1	CSVPRGRASNEKLFF	TGCAGCGTCCCAAGAGGCAGGGCTTCTAATGAAAAACTGTTTTTT
-	TRBJ1-5	-	TRBV9	CASSEGTPETYSNQPQHF	TGTGCCAGCAGTGAAGGGACACCCGAGACTTATAGCAATCAGCCCCAGCATTTT
-	TRBJ2-2	few	TRBV10-3	CAISESIPGELFF	TGTGCCATCAGTGAGTCGATACCCGGGGAGCTGTTTTTT
-	TRBJ1-1	-	TRBV27	CASSLSGRVTEAFF	TGTGCCAGCAGTTTATCGGGTAGGGTCACTGAAGCTTTCTTT
-	TRBJ1-5	-	TRBV7-2	CASSLDRGVWSQPQHF	TGTGCCAGCAGCTTAGATCGAGGGGTGTGGAGTCAGCCCCAGCATTTT
TRBD1	TRBJ1-1	-	TRBV5-1	CASSNQGVGSEAFF	TGCGCCAGCAGCAATCAGGGGGTTGGCTCTGAAGCTTTCTTT
-	TRBJ1-3	-	TRBV25-1	CASSVPLGYGNTIYF	TGTGCCAGCAGTGTCCCGTTGGGATACGGAAACACCATATATTTT
-	TRBJ2-1	few	TRBV28	CASSFRGSYNEQFF	TGTGCCAGCAGCTTTCGGGGGAGCTACAATGAGCAGTTCTTC
TRBD1	TRBJ1-3	-	TRBV9	CASSSGGRVGNTIYF	TGTGCCAGCAGCTCAGGGGGAAGGGTTGGAAACACCATATATTTT
-	TRBJ1-1	few	TRBV9	CASSAAARRGVMNTEAFF	TGTGCCAGCAGCGCTGCGGCCCGGAGGGGGGTAATGAACACTGAAGCTTTCTTT
TRBD1	TRBJ1-3	-	TRBV10-3	CAISGGQGPSGNTIYF	TGTGCCATCAGTGGGGGACAGGGCCCCTCTGGAAACACCATATATTTT
-	TRBJ1-6	-	TRBV6-1	CASSALRSQGTSPLHF	TGTGCCAGCAGTGCTTTGAGATCGCAGGGGACCTCACCCCTCCACTTT
TRBD2	TRBJ2-3	-	TRBV28	CASRVSWGGLWTDTQYF	TGTGCCAGCCGAGTTAGCTGGGGGGGGTTGTGGACAGATACGCAGTATTTT
-	TRBJ2-1	-	TRBV6-5	CASSTIQSPYNEQFF	TGTGCCAGCAGTACCATCCAAAGCCCATACAATGAGCAGTTCTTC